This T cell receptor beta chain comes out of a study of identifying expanded T cells in peripheral blood. Points on this clone: The target antigen is unknown.

Healthy donors had no documented immune events, such as infections, while sampled. Study results and limitations: Across healthy donors, higher total template counts meant significantly greater approximately two-week count variance. Approximately 1.2 clones differed between technical replicates, versus around 16 and 19 over time.

This CDR3 spans 13 amino acids. CDR1 and CDR2 (germline): SGHTS, YDEGEE. V lost 3 bases, J lost 11 bases, and 7 bases stayed unmatched. Method: immunoSEQ multiplex PCR; TCRdb's copy keeps in-frame clones and lacks some. Of 110,000 or so clones in the sample, about 87% were seen once. The receptor's source is a person aged 18 to 70 in good health. The gene calls are TRBV5-8 and TRBJ1-1; 10 nucleotides match TRBD1. Sequenced material: blood. The CDR3 loop reads CASSWRDRGHAFF. The CDR3 DNA is TGTGCCAGCAGCTGGCGGGACAGGGGCCACGCTTTCTTT.